The present TCR beta chain was sequenced within a study of blood T cell repertoires in COVID-19. Across the study: The United States, Italy and Spain provided the acute and convalescent COVID-19 samples.

Original processing notes: Reference gene primer amplification gave estimated nucleated cell counts. The protocol was immunoSEQ multiplex PCR, while the TCRdb copy is restricted to in-frame clones and leaves out a portion. That table supplies the V and J calls and clone size; D and trimming were determined from the DNA. The sample has just over 300,000 clones, over 85% seen once; the top ten hold 1.5% to 2%. CDR1 and CDR2 from the germline V gene are MGHRA and YSYEKL. The V gene end was trimmed by 4 bases and the J gene end by 7 bases; junction bases not matched to a gene: 16. The CDR3 length is 17 residues.

Input material: peripheral blood. This chain joins TRBV4-1 and TRBJ1-2; 9 nucleotides agree with TRBD1. The sequence derives from a woman aged 25 to 45 with COVID-19, enrolled during active disease. The CDR3 spells CASSPRTGAIIPSGYTF. In DNA, the CDR3 is TGCGCCAGCAGCCCTCGGACAGGGGCAATCATACCCTCTGGCTACACCTTC.